The rows below give T cell receptor beta chains drawn from one sample of a study of blood T cell repertoires in COVID-19. Only in-frame clones appear in the TCRdb table, and some are missing; sequencing was by immunoSEQ multiplex PCR. The table lists over 200,000 clones, 70% to 90% of them singletons, with about 10% in the top ten. Sequenced input: PBMCs or T cells enriched from blood (not recorded which). These receptors were collected from a man between 25 and 39 years old who had recovered from COVID-19. Each CDR3 is given without its conserved first and last residue. Each record gives: V gene, clone size, CDR3 protein. Size is stated for part of the rows, as once, few or many counts, or as a class when the clone is expanded.

V: TRBV5-1; size: -; CDR3: ASSTPGNTEAF
V: TRBV7-9; size: -; CDR3: ASSSDYREYEQY
V: TRBV7-2; size: -; CDR3: ASSLAGLRTDTQY
V: TRBV7-8; size: -; CDR3: ASSFLSANTGELF
V: TRBV3-1/TRBV3-2; size: -; CDR3: ASSRGTGALPNEQF
V: TRBV7-9; size: -; CDR3: ASSLEGRGYNEQF
V: TRBV27; size: -; CDR3: ASRPIGVTATNEKLF
V: TRBV11-2; size: -; CDR3: ASSLGGTIY
V: TRBV7-9; size: -; CDR3: ASSQGPGLWYTEAF
V: TRBV12-3/TRBV12-4; size: -; CDR3: AGGDRAGNTIY
V: TRBV6-5; size: -; CDR3: ASRKGTSGPYEQY
V: TRBV2; size: -; CDR3: ASSKPGLGEQY
V: TRBV10-3; size: few; CDR3: AITRDGTNGYT
V: TRBV9; size: -; CDR3: ASSPPGRAYEQY
V: TRBV10-3; size: -; CDR3: AISEARGGTEAF
V: TRBV19; size: -; CDR3: ASARQDTQETQY
V: TRBV6-5; size: -; CDR3: ASTLNRGDTEAF
V: TRBV29-1; size: -; CDR3: SVVSTENYGYT
V: TRBV7-9; size: once; CDR3: ASSSGQSGDPGNTIY
V: TRBV5-1; size: -; CDR3: ASSLGGTGGNEQF
V: TRBV7-6; size: once; CDR3: ASSLGPGSPASAF
V: TRBV18; size: -; CDR3: ASSPPGGNQPQH
V: TRBV5-4; size: -; CDR3: ASSGGLAGVKETQY
V: TRBV6-2/TRBV6-3; size: -; CDR3: ASSYSRTGATDTQY
V: TRBV5-4; size: -; CDR3: ASSRGALSSYEQY
V: TRBV7-9; size: -; CDR3: ASSRQGAGTGGVNEQF
V: TRBV24-1; size: -; CDR3: ATSDLQTGLRGRTGELF
V: TRBV5-1; size: -; CDR3: ASSLGEVGQVRYYEQY
V: TRBV5-1; size: -; CDR3: ASSLTGVSVDEQF
V: TRBV29-1; size: many; CDR3: SVEEYRAKNIQY
V: TRBV19; size: -; CDR3: ASKKRTGTTTERGDYGYT
V: TRBV14; size: -; CDR3: ASSRVVRGIAYEQY